The clone carrying this TCR beta chain was observed a few times. A clone one base away is much larger, so this may be a read error. V was trimmed by 4 bases and J by 2 bases, leaving 15 bases between them. CDR1 MNHEY and CDR2 SVGAGI come from the germline V gene. The CDR3 contains 15 residues. The authors made TCR beta cDNA from approximately 500 ng total RNA with a constant-region primer. TCR beta libraries came from three nested multiplex PCR rounds using slightly modified ARM-PCR. The first two PCR rounds used TRBV1-TRBV30 primers with a Cbeta primer, 10 cycles each. TCRdb reanalysed the multiplex PCR reads using MiXCR and keeps one entry per CDR3 protein. The sample consists of 85,000 to 100,000 distinct CDR3 sequences, just under 70% of them appearing once. These data originate in a study of tumor-infiltrating lymphocytes in primary liver carcinoma. Unsorted bulk tissue (roughly 20-31 mg) underwent RNA and DNA co-extraction.

The chain recombines TRBV6-5 with TRBJ2-7; D possibly matches TRBD1 or TRBD2 (6 bases each). The sequencing input was tumor-adjacent normal liver tissue. The source of this sequence is a man aged 35 to 55 with primary liver carcinoma and hepatitis B virus infection. The CDR3 is CASSSVGAGPYEQYF. As DNA, the CDR3 is TGTGCCAGCAGTTCCGTGGGGGCGGGACCCTACGAGCAGTACTTC.